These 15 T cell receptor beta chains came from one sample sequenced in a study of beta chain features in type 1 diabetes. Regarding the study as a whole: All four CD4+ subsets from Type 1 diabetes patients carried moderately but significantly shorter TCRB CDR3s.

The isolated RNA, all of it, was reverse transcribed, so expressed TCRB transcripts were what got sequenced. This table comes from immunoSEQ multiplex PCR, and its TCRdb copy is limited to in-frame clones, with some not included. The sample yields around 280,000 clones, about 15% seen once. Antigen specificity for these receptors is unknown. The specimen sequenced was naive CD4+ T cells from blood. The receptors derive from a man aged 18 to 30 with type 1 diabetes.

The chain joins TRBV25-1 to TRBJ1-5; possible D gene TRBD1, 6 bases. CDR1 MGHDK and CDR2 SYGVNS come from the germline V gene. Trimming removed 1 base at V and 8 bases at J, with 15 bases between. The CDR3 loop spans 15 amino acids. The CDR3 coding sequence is TGTGCCAGCAGTGAATGGAGGCAGGGGCAGGAGCCCCAGCATTTT. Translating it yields CASSEWRQGQEPQHF.

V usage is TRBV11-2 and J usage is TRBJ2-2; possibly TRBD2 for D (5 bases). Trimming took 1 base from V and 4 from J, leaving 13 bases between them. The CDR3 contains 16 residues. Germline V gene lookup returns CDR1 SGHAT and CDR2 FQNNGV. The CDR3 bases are TGTGCCAGCAGCTTAGGACTAACAGAGCTCACCGGGGAGCTGTTTTTT. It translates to CASSLGLTELTGELFF.

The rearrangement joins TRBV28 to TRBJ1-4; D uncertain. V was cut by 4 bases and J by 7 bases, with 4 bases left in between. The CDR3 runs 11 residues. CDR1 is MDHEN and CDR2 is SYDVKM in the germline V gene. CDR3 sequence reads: CASSSSEKLFF. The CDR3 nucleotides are TGTGCCAGCAGTTCTAGTGAAAAACTGTTTTTT.

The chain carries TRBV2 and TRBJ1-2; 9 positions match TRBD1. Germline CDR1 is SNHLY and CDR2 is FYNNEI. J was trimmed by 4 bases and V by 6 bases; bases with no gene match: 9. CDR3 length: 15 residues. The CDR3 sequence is CASSQRTGDPYGYTF. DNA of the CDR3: TGTGCCAGCAGCCAACGGACAGGGGATCCCTATGGCTACACCTTC.

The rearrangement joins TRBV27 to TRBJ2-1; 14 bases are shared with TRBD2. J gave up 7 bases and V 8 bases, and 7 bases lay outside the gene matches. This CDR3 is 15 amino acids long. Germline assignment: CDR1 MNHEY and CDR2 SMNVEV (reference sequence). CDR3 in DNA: TGTGCCAGCCGAAGGACTAGCGGGAGGCGTAATGAGCAGTTCTTC. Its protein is CASRRTSGRRNEQFF.

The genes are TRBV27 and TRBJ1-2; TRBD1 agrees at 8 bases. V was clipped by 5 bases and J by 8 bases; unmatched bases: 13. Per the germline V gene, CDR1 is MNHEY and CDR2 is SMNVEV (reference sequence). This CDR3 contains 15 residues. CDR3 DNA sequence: TGTGCCAGCAGTCTCGAAATGACAGGGGCCACGGGCTACACCTTC. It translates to CASSLEMTGATGYTF.

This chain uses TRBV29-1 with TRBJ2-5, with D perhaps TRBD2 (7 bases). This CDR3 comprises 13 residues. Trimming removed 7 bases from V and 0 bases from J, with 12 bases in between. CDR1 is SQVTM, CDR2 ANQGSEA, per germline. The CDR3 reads CSGGGQYQETQYF. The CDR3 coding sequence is TGCAGCGGGGGGGGGCAGTACCAAGAGACCCAGTACTTC.

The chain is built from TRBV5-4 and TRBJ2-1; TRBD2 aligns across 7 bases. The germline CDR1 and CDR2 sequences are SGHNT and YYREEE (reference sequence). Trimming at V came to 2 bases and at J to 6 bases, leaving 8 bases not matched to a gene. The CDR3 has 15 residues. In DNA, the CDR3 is TGTGCCAGCAGCTTTAAGGTGGGAGGGATCAATGAGCAGTTCTTC. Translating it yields CASSFKVGGINEQFF.

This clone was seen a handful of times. The CDR3 DNA reads as TGTGCCAGCAGCTTAGCGCGTACAGTTACAGAGCAGTTCTTC. It yields the protein CASSLARTVTEQFF. The rearrangement links TRBV7-2 to TRBJ2-1; D is unclear. V lost 0 bases to trimming and J lost 10 bases, with 13 bases between them. The CDR3 runs 14 residues. Germline V gives CDR1 SGHTA, CDR2 FQGNSA.

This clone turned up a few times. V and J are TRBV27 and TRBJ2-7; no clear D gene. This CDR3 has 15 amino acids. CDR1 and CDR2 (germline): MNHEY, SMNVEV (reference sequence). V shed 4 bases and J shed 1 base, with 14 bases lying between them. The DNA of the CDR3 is TGTGCCAGCAGTTCGAGATCGAGAGTTTCCTACGAGCAGTACTTC. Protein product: CASSSRSRVSYEQYF.

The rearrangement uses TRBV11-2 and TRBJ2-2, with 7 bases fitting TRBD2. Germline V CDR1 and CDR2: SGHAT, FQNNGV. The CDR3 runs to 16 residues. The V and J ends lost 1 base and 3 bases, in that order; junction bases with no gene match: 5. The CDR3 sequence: CASSLVGGTDTGELFF. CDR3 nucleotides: TGTGCCAGCAGCTTAGTGGGGGGGACTGACACCGGGGAGCTGTTTTTT.

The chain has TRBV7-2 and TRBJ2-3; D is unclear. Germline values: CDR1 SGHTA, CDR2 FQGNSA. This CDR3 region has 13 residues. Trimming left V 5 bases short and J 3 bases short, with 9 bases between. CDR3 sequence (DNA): TGTGCCAGCAGCCGAGCTCGGACAGATACGCAGTATTTT. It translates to CASSRARTDTQYF.

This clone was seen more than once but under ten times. The CDR3 sequence is CATSSSTAPRGRTGRNTGELFF. CDR3 DNA: TGTGCCACCTCGTCGTCCACAGCCCCGCGCGGTCGGACAGGCAGGAACACCGGGGAGCTGTTTTTT. The chain recombines TRBV19 with TRBJ2-2; 7 bases are a match to TRBD1. The junction had 30 bases not matched to a gene; V was cut back by 10 bases and J by 1 base. Germline loops: CDR1 LNHDA, CDR2 SQIVND (reference sequence). The CDR3 spans 22 residues. The full variable domain, rest sourced from reference TRBV19 and TRBJ2-2, is DGGITQSPKYLFRKEGQNVTLSCEQNLNHDAMYWYRQDPGQGLRLIYYSQIVNDFQKGDIAEGYSVSREKKESFPLTVTSAQKNPTAFYLCATSSSTAPRGRTGRNTGELFFGEGSRLTVL.

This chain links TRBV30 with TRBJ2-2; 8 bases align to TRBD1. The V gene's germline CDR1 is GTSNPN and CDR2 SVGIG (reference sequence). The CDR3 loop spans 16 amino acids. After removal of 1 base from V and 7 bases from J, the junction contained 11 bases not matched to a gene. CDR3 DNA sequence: TGTGCCTGGAGTGGGCAGGGGGCGCCGGGGAACGGGGAGCTGTTTTTT. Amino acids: CAWSGQGAPGNGELFF.

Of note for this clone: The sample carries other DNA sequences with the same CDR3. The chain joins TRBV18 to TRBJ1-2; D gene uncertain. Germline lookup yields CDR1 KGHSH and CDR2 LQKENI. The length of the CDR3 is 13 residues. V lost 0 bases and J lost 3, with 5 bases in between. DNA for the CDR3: TGTGCCAGCTCACCACCGAGGGACTATGGCTACACCTTC. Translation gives CASSPPRDYGYTF. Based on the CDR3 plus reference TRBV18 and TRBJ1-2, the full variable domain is NAGVMQNPRHLVRRRGQEARLRCSPMKGHSHVYWYRQLPEEGLKFMVYLQKENIIDESGMPKERFSAEFPKEGPSILRIQQVVRGDSAAYFCASSPPRDYGYTFGSGTRLTVV.